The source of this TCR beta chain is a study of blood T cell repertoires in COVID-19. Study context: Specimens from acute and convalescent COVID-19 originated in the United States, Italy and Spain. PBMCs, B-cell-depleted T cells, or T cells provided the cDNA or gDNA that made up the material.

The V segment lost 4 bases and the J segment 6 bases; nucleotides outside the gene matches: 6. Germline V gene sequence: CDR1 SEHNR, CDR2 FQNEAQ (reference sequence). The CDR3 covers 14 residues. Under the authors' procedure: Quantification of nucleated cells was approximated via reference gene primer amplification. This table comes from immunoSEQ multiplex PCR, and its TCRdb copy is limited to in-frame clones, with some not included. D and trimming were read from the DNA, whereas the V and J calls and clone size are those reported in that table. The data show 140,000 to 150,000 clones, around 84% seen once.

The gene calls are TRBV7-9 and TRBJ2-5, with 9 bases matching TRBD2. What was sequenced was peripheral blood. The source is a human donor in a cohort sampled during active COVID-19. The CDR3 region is CASSWRTSEKTQYF. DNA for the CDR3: TGTGCCAGCAGCTGGAGGACTAGCGAAAAGACCCAGTACTTC.